The 20 T cell receptor beta chains given below trace back to one sample, sequenced in a study of T cell changes during pregnancy in multiple sclerosis. Assay used: immunoSEQ multiplex PCR; TCRdb lists only in-frame clones, some missing. The sample consists of tens of thousands of clones, around 90% of them appearing once. Sequencing was performed on CD8+ T cells from peripheral blood mononuclear cells, taken before pregnancy. The receptors here all came from a female donor with multiple sclerosis, enrolled in a pregnancy study.

The rearrangement links TRBV6-5 to TRBJ2-7, with 9 bases fitting TRBD2. The CDR3 has 14 amino acids. Germline-derived CDR1 and CDR2 are MNHEY and SVGAGI. V trimming: 6 bases; J trimming: 3 bases; junction bases outside the gene matches: 6. CDR3: CASSQTSGYYEQYF. DNA of the CDR3: TGTGCCAGCAGCCAGACTAGCGGTTACTACGAGCAGTACTTC.

This clone came up a few times. One junction end does not reproduce the germline sequence, and a read error may be involved. This chain joins TRBV5-4 and TRBJ2-7; 8 bases map to TRBD1. The CDR3 is 16 residues long. The germline CDR1 and CDR2 sequences are SGHNT and YYREEE (reference sequence). This CDR3 is CASSQDEGTGGYEQYF. CDR3 in DNA: TGCGCCAGCAGCCAAGATGAGGGGACAGGAGGATACGAGCAGTACTTC.

The rearrangement links TRBV28 to TRBJ2-7; 8 nucleotides match TRBD1. V shed 6 bases and J 3 bases; nucleotides not matched to a gene: 7. The length of the CDR3 is 14 residues. Germline loops: CDR1 MDHEN, CDR2 SYDVKM. The CDR3 protein is CASRPDRDHYEQYF. The CDR3 DNA reads TGTGCCAGCAGACCGGACAGGGACCACTACGAGCAGTACTTC.

J is TRBJ2-7 and V is TRBV7-6; D not resolved. There are 15 residues in the CDR3. Germline V CDR1 and CDR2: SGHVS, FNYEAQ. Trimming took off 0 bases at V and 5 bases at J, with 14 bases between the two ends. CDR3 amino acids: CASSLAPGRVHEQYF. CDR3 DNA: TGTGCCAGCAGCTTAGCGCCGGGTAGAGTCCACGAGCAGTACTTC.

The chain combines TRBV5-6 with TRBJ2-7, with a weak D call TRBD2 (5 bases). The germline V and J ends were trimmed by 2 bases and 4 bases, with 19 bases remaining between them. In germline, CDR1 is SGHDT, CDR2 YYEEEE. There are 16 residues in the CDR3. CDR3 in amino acids: CASSFSLGQEVYEQYF. The CDR3 DNA reads TGTGCCAGCAGCTTTTCGCTAGGGCAGGAGGTTTACGAGCAGTACTTC.

The J gene is TRBJ2-1, the V gene TRBV27; TRBD2 aligns across 7 bases. The CDR3 loop spans 14 amino acids. V shed 7 bases and J 6 bases; nucleotides not matched to a gene: 9. Germline CDR1 is MNHEY and CDR2 is SMNVEV (reference sequence). The CDR3 DNA sequence: TGTGCCAGCAATCCCCTCCCGGGAGGCAATGAGCAGTTCTTC. This gives the protein CASNPLPGGNEQFF.

V gene TRBV2 combines with J gene TRBJ1-2; D unclear. The CDR3 spans 15 residues. Germline V gene sequence: CDR1 SNHLY, CDR2 FYNNEI. V was pared by 4 bases and J by 4 bases, with 16 bases between. The CDR3 protein is CASSGGISSPYGYTF. Here the CDR3 DNA reads TGTGCCAGCAGTGGAGGGATTTCATCCCCCTATGGCTACACCTTC.

The rearrangement joins TRBV5-8 to TRBJ1-4; a possible D gene is TRBD1 (5 bases). V was pared by 6 bases and J by 6 bases, with 24 bases between. CDR1 is SGHTS, CDR2 YDEGEE, per germline. The CDR3 runs to 17 residues. The CDR3 sequence is CASTTKTSRTRDEKLFF. The DNA of the CDR3 is TGTGCCAGCACCACAAAAACATCCCGGACAAGGGATGAAAAACTGTTTTTT.

V gene TRBV7-2 combines with J gene TRBJ1-5; D gene ambiguous. CDR1 is SGHTA, CDR2 FQGNSA, per germline. CDR3 length equals 15 residues. The V end was cut by 5 bases, the J end by 3 bases, with 14 bases between. The CDR3 loop reads CASSLSWAVNQPQHF. CDR3 nucleotides: TGTGCCAGCAGCCTTAGTTGGGCTGTCAATCAGCCCCAGCATTTT.

This chain joins TRBV5-1 and TRBJ2-7, with 9 positions matching TRBD2. The germline CDR1 and CDR2 sequences are SGHRS and YFSETQ. There are 17 residues in the CDR3. The ends lost 7 bases at V and 5 bases at J; junction bases unmatched: 19. In DNA form, the CDR3 reads TGCGCCAGCGGGATCGCGGGGGGGCCGGTGTGGTGGGACGAGCAGTACTTC. Protein product: CASGIAGGPVWWDEQYF.

The V gene is TRBV19, the J gene TRBJ1-4; D possibly corresponds to TRBD1 (5 bases). Trimming took off 4 bases at V and 7 bases at J, with 19 bases between the two ends. This CDR3 has 16 residues. The germline CDR1 and CDR2 sequences are LNHDA and SQIVND (reference sequence). DNA of the CDR3: TGTGCCAGTAGTACGAATCGGACACCCTTGGGTGAAAAACTGTTTTTT. Translating it yields CASSTNRTPLGEKLFF.

The chain combines TRBV11-2 with TRBJ2-2, with 9 bases identical to TRBD1. The CDR3 has 16 residues. The germline V gene encodes CDR1 SGHAT and CDR2 FQNNGV. V trimming: 1 base; J trimming: 5 bases; junction bases outside the gene matches: 5. The CDR3 sequence is CASSLVPGQGTGELFF. As DNA, the CDR3 is TGTGCCAGCAGCTTAGTCCCGGGACAGGGTACCGGGGAGCTGTTTTTT.

The rearrangement uses TRBV5-4 and TRBJ2-2; 8 nucleotides match TRBD1. This CDR3 has 14 amino acids. Germline values: CDR1 SGHNT, CDR2 YYREEE (reference sequence). Germline trimming cut 4 bases from V and 7 bases from J; bases unmatched to any gene: 6. The CDR3 loop reads CASSGGQGNGELFF. CDR3 DNA sequence: TGTGCCAGCAGCGGCGGACAGGGAAACGGGGAGCTGTTTTTT.

The chain is built from TRBV5-1 and TRBJ2-7; D gene unclear. V lost 3 bases and J lost 5, with 9 bases in between. The CDR3 is 12 residues long. Germline lookup yields CDR1 SGHRS and CDR2 YFSETQ. The CDR3 region has the DNA TGCGCCAGCAGCTCGTTTAAAAACGAGCAGTACTTC. It translates to CASSSFKNEQYF.

This chain connects TRBV19 to TRBJ2-7; TRBD2 agrees at 11 bases. The CDR3 sequence is 15 residues long. Germline CDR1 reads LNHDA; CDR2 reads SQIVND (reference sequence). V lost 6 bases, J lost 3 bases, and 7 bases stayed unmatched. CDR3 loop: CASSFSGTSGYEQYF. In DNA, the CDR3 is TGTGCCAGTAGCTTTTCCGGGACTAGCGGCTACGAGCAGTACTTC.

This chain connects TRBV4-1 to TRBJ2-1; 10 positions match TRBD2. Germline lookup yields CDR1 MGHRA and CDR2 YSYEKL. This CDR3 region has 16 residues. The V gene end was trimmed by 1 base and the J gene end by 3 bases; junction bases not matched to a gene: 3. The chain's CDR3 is CASSQGSGRVYNEQFF. CDR3 DNA sequence: TGCGCCAGCAGCCAAGGAAGCGGGAGGGTCTACAATGAGCAGTTCTTC.

The chain recombines TRBV2 with TRBJ2-7, with D perhaps matching TRBD2 (6 bases). The CDR3 runs to 14 residues. Trimming left V 6 bases short and J 0 bases short, with 12 bases between. Germline assignment: CDR1 SNHLY and CDR2 FYNNEI. CDR3 in amino acids: CASRVGGISYEQYF. CDR3 nucleotides: TGTGCCAGCAGGGTCGGCGGGATCTCCTACGAGCAGTACTTC.

This sequence joins TRBV5-6 and TRBJ2-7; weak D call: TRBD2 (5 bases). There are 12 residues in the CDR3. Germline loops: CDR1 SGHDT, CDR2 YYEEEE. V lost 2 bases to trimming and J lost 3 bases, with 6 bases between them. The CDR3 loop is CASSFGVYEQYF. In DNA, the CDR3 is TGTGCCAGCAGCTTCGGGGTCTACGAGCAGTACTTC.

This chain uses TRBV6-1 with TRBJ1-5; D gene uncertain. V gave up 1 base and J gave up 6 bases, with 10 bases separating them. Per the germline V gene, CDR1 is MNHNS and CDR2 is SASEGT. CDR3 length: 14 amino acids. Here the CDR3 reads CASSEVGYGQPQHF. The CDR3 bases are TGTGCCAGCAGTGAAGTCGGGTATGGTCAGCCCCAGCATTTT.

V is TRBV28 and J is TRBJ1-1, with D possibly matching TRBD1 (5 bases). CDR1 and CDR2 from the germline V gene are MDHEN and SYDVKM. This CDR3 comprises 14 residues. Trimming stripped 6 bases from V and 3 bases from J, with 14 bases between. Written as DNA, the CDR3 is TGTGCCAGCAGCCAAAAGACAGCTTACACTGAAGCTTTCTTT. Translating gives CASSQKTAYTEAFF.